The present T cell receptor beta chain was sequenced within a study of shared clonotypes between healthy human individuals. The repertoire was sequenced with immunoSEQ multiplex PCR; TCRdb's copy has only in-frame clones and lacks some. The table lists over 100,000 clones, approximately 70% of them singletons, with 24% in the top ten. CDR3 length equals 13 residues. Germline assignment: CDR1 LNHDA and CDR2 SQIVND (reference sequence). Trimming took 3 bases from V and 1 from J, leaving 4 bases between them. As concerns this clone: The sample carries other DNA sequences with the same CDR3.

What was sequenced was memory CD8+ T cells sorted from blood. This sample's subset: CD45RO+ cells pooled with CCR7-negative TemRA cells. The clonotype originates from a woman aged 25 to 39 in good health. The gene calls are TRBV19 and TRBJ1-5; the D is unclear. In DNA, the CDR3 is TGTGCCAGTAGTATCCAGAGCAATCAGCCCCAGCATTTT. Its protein product is CASSIQSNQPQHF.